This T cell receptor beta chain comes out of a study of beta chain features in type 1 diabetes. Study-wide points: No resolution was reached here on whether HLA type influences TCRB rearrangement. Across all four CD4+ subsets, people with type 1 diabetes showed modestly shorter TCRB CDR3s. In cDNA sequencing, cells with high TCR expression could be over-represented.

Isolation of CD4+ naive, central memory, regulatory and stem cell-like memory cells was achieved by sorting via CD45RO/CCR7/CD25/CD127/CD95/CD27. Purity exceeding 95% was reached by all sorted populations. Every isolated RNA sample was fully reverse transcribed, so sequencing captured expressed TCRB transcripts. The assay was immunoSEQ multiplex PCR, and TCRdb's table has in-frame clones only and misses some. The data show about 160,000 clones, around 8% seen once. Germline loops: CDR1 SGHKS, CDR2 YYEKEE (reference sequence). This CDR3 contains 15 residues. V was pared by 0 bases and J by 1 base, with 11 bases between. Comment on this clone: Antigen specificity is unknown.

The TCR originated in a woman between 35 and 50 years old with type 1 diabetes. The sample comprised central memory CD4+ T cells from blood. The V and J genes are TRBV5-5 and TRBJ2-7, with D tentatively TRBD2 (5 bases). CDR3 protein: CASSLEGGKSYEQYF. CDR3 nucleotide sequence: TGTGCCAGCAGCTTGGAAGGAGGCAAATCCTACGAGCAGTACTTC. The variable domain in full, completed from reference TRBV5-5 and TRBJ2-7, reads DAGVTQSPTHLIKTRGQQVTLRCSPISGHKSVSWYQQVLGQGPQFIFQYYEKEERGRGNFPDRFSARQFPNYSSELNVNALLLGDSALYLCASSLEGGKSYEQYFGPGTRLTVT.